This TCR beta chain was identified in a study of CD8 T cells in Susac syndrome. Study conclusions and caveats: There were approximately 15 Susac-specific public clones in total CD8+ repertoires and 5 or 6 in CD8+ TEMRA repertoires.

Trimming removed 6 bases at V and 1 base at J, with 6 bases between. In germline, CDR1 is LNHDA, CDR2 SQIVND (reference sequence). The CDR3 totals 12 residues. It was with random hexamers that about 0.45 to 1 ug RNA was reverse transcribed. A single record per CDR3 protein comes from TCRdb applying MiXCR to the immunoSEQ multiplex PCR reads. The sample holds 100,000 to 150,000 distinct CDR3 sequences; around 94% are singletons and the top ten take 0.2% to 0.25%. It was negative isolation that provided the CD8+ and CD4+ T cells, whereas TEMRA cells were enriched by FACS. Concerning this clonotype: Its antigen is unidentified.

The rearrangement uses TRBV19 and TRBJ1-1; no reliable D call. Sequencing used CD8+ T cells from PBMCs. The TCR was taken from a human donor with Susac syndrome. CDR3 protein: CASRIANTEAFF. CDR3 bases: TGTGCCAGTAGGATCGCGAACACTGAAGCTTTCTTT.